Each of the 11 T cell receptor beta chains below was sequenced from the same sample in a study of T-cell reconstitution after alpha-beta-depleted transplantation in children. A library of TCRbeta sequences, prepared with unique molecular identifiers, was generated. TCRdb itself ran the PCR reads through MiXCR, one entry per CDR3 protein. Of 500,000 to 600,000 distinct CDR3 sequences listed, approximately 29% are singletons. Specimen: PBMCs from the stem cell graft donor, collected from the stem cell graft. Source of these receptors: a human donor who donated a stem cell graft to a child with aplastic anemia.

V is TRBV5-5 and J is TRBJ2-7, with D possibly matching TRBD2 (5 bases). The CDR3 totals 13 residues. Germline CDR1 reads SGHKS; CDR2 reads YYEKEE (reference sequence). V lost 2 bases and J lost 1, with 7 bases in between. CDR3 sequence: CASSFGVSYEQYV. In DNA form, the CDR3 reads TGTGCCAGCAGCTTCGGGGTTTCCTACGAGCAGTACGTC.

The table lists this clonotype with a few counts. The gene calls are TRBV9 and TRBJ2-3, with TRBD2 matching 14 bases. The ends lost 3 bases at V and 5 bases at J; junction bases unmatched: 5. There are 16 residues in the CDR3. Germline V gene lookup returns CDR1 SGDLS and CDR2 YYNGEE. CDR3 nucleotide sequence: TGTGCCAGCAGCGCCCGACTAGCGGGAGGGCAAGATACGCAGTATTTT. Amino acids: CASSARLAGGQDTQYF.

The rearrangement joins TRBV27 to TRBJ2-2; 7 bases fit TRBD1. The CDR3 extends over 16 amino acids. Germline V gives CDR1 MNHEY, CDR2 SMNVEV (reference sequence). Unmatched junction bases numbered 11, after V lost 3 bases and J lost 7 bases. The CDR3 sequence is CASSFGTYRGGGELFF. For the CDR3, the DNA is TGTGCCAGCAGTTTCGGGACATACAGGGGCGGCGGGGAGCTGTTTTTT.

This clonotype has a handful of counts. The chain links TRBV7-2 to TRBJ1-1, with 11 bases identical to TRBD1. Germline CDR1 reads SGHTA; CDR2 reads FQGNSA. The CDR3 consists of 15 residues. The J segment lost 8 bases and the V segment lost 5 bases, leaving 10 bases of the junction unmatched. CDR3 coding DNA: TGTGCCAGCAGCGCGGACAGGGGGCTCGGTACGGAAGCTTTCTTT. Its translation is CASSADRGLGTEAFF.

The chain links TRBV29-1 to TRBJ2-6; no definite D call. The CDR3 is 14 amino acids. The V and J ends lost 5 bases and 0 bases respectively, with 8 bases between them. Germline V gene sequence: CDR1 SQVTM, CDR2 ANQGSEA. The CDR3: CSVSIFSGANVLTF. CDR3 bases: TGCAGCGTTAGTATCTTCTCTGGGGCCAACGTCCTGACTTTC.

This chain connects TRBV29-1 to TRBJ1-3; weak D call: TRBD1 (5 bases). In germline, CDR1 is SQVTM, CDR2 ANQGSEA. Trimming left V 4 bases short and J 8 bases short, with 15 bases between. The CDR3 extends over 13 amino acids. This chain's CDR3 is CSVAGQGRDTIYF. CDR3 coding DNA: TGCAGCGTTGCCGGCCAGGGCCGAGACACCATATATTTT.

The rearrangement uses TRBV6-1 and TRBJ2-5, with 11 positions matching TRBD1. Germline loops: CDR1 MNHNS, CDR2 SASEGT. Trimming took 4 bases from V and 8 from J; bases not matched to a gene: 6. The CDR3 has 14 amino acids. The CDR3 coding sequence is TGTGCCAGCAGTGGACGGGGGACAGGGGGAACCCAGTACTTC. Translation gives CASSGRGTGGTQYF.

The chain has TRBV2 and TRBJ2-2; no firm D call. The CDR3 length is 13 residues. Trimming removed 4 bases at V and 3 bases at J, with 6 bases between. Germline assignment: CDR1 SNHLY and CDR2 FYNNEI. For the CDR3, the DNA is TGTGCCAGCAGTGTCTGGGACACCGGGGAGCTGTTTTTT. Residues: CASSVWDTGELFF.

This clonotype has only a few counts. The chain recombines TRBV9 with TRBJ2-5, with D possibly being TRBD2 (6 bases). The CDR3 loop spans 13 amino acids. Trimming cost V 2 bases and J 5 bases, with 10 bases left between them. CDR1 SGDLS and CDR2 YYNGEE come from the germline V gene. CDR3 region: CASSVSGSETQYF. The CDR3 DNA reads as TGTGCCAGCAGCGTTAGCGGCTCTGAGACCCAGTACTTC.

This clonotype has just a few counts. The chain combines TRBV20-1 with TRBJ1-2; D is ambiguous. Per germline, CDR1 DFQATT and CDR2 SNEGSKA (reference sequence). With 0 bases removed from V and 8 bases from J, the gap between germline ends came to 7 bases. This CDR3 region has 11 residues. The CDR3 DNA reads as TGCAGTGCTAGAGATTTGAACGGCTACACCTTC. Translated, it gives CSARDLNGYTF.

This clonotype was observed a few times. The chain combines TRBV7-2 with TRBJ1-1, with 8 bases lining up with TRBD1. CDR3 size: 16 residues. With 4 bases clipped from V and 3 bases from J, the junction kept 10 bases outside the gene matches. CDR1 and CDR2 (germline): SGHTA, FQGNSA. In nucleotides, the CDR3 is TGTGCCAGCAGCTCTTTTTTTGGACAGGGAGACACTGAAGCTTTCTTT. This gives the protein CASSSFFGQGDTEAFF.